The clone carrying this T cell receptor (beta chain) was recorded a few times. What it recognizes is unknown. TCRdb itself ran the reads through MiXCR, one entry per CDR3 protein. In the table there are around 300,000 distinct CDR3 sequences, roughly 21% of which are singletons. J gave up 6 bases and V 6 bases, and 7 bases lay outside the gene matches. Germline V CDR1 and CDR2: ENHRY, SYGVKD. The length of the CDR3 is 13 residues. This sample is drawn from a study of T cell repertoires in cytomegalovirus infection. Looking at the study overall: CMV epitopes in the study were HLA-C-restricted (recently identified) and HLA-B-restricted (well studied). CMV infection together with matching HLA type was indicated by public TCR beta signatures.

Study findings and constraints: Frequencies of public TCR beta families were cumulated, and this identified carriers of CMV plus the relevant HLA. HLA-C-restricted CMV clonotypes gave the most frequent clonotype in two of eight donors.

Specimen: cultured PBMCs, collected from culture after CMV antigen stimulation. V and J are TRBV10-3 and TRBJ2-7; 8 bases are a match to TRBD1. This receptor was obtained from a human donor in good health (CMV status not recorded). Some clones in this sample may be carry-over from other donors' samples. The CDR3: CAISPQGVGEQYV. DNA of the CDR3: TGTGCCATCAGCCCACAGGGGGTAGGCGAGCAGTACGTC.